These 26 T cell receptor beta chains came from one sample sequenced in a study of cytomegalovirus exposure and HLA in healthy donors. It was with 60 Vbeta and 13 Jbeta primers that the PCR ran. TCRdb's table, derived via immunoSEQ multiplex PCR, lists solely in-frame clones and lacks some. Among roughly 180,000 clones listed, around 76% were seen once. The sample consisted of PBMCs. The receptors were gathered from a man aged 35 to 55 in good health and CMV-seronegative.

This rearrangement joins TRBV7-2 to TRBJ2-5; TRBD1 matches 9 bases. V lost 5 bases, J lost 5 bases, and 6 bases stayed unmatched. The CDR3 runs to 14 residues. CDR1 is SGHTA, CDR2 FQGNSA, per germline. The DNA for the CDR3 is TGTGCCAGCAGCCGCGGACAGGGGAGGGAGACCCAGTACTTC. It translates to CASSRGQGRETQYF. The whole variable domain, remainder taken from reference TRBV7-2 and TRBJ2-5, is GAGVSQSPSNKVTEKGKDVELRCDPISGHTALYWYRQSLGQGLEFLIYFQGNSAPDKSGLPSDRFSAERTGGSVSTLTIQRTQQEDSAVYLCASSRGQGRETQYFGPGTRLLVL.

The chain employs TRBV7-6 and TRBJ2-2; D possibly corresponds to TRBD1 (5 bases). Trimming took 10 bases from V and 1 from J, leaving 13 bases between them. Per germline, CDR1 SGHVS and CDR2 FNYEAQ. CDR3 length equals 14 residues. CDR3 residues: CATVTDLNTGELFF. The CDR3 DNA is TGTGCCACTGTGACAGACCTGAACACCGGGGAGCTGTTTTTT. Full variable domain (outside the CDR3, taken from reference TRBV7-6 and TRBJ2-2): GAGVSQSPRYKVTKRGQDVALRCDPISGHVSLYWYRQALGQGPEFLTYFNYEAQQDKSGLPNDRFSAERPEGSISTLTIQRTEQRDSAMYRCATVTDLNTGELFFGEGSRLTVL.

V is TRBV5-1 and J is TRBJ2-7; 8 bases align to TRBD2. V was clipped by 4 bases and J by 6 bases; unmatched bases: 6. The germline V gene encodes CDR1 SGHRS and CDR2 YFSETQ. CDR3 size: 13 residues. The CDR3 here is CASSPERETEQYF. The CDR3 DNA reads TGCGCCAGCAGCCCCGAGCGGGAGACCGAGCAGTACTTC.

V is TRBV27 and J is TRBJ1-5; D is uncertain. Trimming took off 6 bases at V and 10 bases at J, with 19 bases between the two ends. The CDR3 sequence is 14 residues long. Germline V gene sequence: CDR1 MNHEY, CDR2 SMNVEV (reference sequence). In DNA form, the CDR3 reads TGTGCCAGCAGCTCTGGTGTAGCAATCAGCCCCCAGCATTTT. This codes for CASSSGVAISPQHF.

The CDR3 coding sequence is TGTGCCAGCAGTGAGGGGGGTCGCACCTACGAGCAGTACTTC. Translating it yields CASSEGGRTYEQYF. This chain connects TRBV6-4 to TRBJ2-7; D is possibly TRBD2 (6 bases). Trimming took 3 bases from V and 2 from J, leaving 11 bases between them. The germline CDR1 and CDR2 sequences are MRHNA and SNTAGT. This CDR3 region has 14 residues.

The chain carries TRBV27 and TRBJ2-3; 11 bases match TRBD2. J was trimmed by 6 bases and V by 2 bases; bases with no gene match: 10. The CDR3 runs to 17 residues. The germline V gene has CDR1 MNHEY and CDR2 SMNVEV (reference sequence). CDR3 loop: CASSLLGTSGDGDTQYF. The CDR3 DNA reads TGTGCCAGCAGTTTACTCGGGACTAGCGGCGACGGGGATACGCAGTATTTT.

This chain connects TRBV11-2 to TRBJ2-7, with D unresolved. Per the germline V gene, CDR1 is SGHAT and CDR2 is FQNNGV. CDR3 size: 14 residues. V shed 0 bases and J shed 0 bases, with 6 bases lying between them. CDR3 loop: CASSLDPSSYEQYF. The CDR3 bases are TGTGCCAGCAGCTTAGACCCGAGCTCCTACGAGCAGTACTTC.

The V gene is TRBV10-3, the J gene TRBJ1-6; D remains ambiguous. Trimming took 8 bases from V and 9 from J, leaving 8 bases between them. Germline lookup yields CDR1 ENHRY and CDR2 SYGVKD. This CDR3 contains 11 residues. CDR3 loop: CAIGSPSPLHF. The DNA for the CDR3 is TGTGCCATCGGGAGTCCTTCACCCCTCCACTTT.

CDR3 bases: TGTGCCAGCAGTGTCACTAGCGGGGATCCCTACAATGAGCAGTTCTTC. This encodes CASSVTSGDPYNEQFF. V is TRBV6-1 and J is TRBJ2-1, with 10 bases fitting TRBD2. The ends lost 4 bases at V and 2 bases at J; junction bases unmatched: 5. There are 16 residues in the CDR3. The V gene's germline CDR1 is MNHNS and CDR2 SASEGT.

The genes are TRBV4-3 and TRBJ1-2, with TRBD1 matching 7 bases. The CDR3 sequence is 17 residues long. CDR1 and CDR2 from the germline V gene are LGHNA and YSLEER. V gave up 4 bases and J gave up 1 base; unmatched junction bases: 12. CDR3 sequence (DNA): TGCGCCAGCAGCCTTCCTCGCAGGGGGTTTAGTAACTATGGCTACACCTTC. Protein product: CASSLPRRGFSNYGYTF.

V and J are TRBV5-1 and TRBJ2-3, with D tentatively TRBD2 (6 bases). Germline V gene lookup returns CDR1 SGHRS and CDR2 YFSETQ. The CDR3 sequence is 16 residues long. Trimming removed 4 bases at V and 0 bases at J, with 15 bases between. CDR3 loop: CASSDGGRGSTDTQYF. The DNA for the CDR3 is TGCGCCAGCAGCGACGGTGGGCGGGGTAGCACAGATACGCAGTATTTT.

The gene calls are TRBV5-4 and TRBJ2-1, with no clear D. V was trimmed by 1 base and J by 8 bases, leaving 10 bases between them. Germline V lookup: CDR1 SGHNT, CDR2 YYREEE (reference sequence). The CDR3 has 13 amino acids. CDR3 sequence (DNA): TGTGCCAGCAGCTTGTTTGCATCGGATGAGCAGTTCTTC. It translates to CASSLFASDEQFF.

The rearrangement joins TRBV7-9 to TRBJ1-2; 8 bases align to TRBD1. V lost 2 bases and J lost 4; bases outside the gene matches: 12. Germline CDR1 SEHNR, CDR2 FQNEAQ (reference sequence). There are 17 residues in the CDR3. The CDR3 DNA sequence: TGTGCCAGCAGCTTACGACAGGGGAGGGTTGATAGCTATGGCTACACCTTC. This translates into CASSLRQGRVDSYGYTF. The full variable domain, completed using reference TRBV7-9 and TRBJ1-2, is DTGVSQNPRHKITKRGQNVTFRCDPISEHNRLYWYRQTLGQGPEFLTYFQNEAQLEKSRLLSDRFSAERPKGSFSTLEIQRTEQGDSAMYLCASSLRQGRVDSYGYTFGSGTRLTVV.

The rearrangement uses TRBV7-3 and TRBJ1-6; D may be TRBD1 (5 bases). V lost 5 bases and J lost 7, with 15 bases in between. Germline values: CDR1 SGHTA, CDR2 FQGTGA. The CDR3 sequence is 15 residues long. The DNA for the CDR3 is TGTGCCAGCAGCCCGCGCGGGGGAGGGAATTCACCCCTCCACTTT. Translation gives CASSPRGGGNSPLHF.

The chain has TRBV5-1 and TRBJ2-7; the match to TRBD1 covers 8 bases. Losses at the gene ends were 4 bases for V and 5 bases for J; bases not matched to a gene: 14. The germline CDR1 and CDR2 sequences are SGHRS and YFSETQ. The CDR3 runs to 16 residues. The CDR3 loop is CASSPSPGGGNDEQYF. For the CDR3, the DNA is TGCGCCAGCAGCCCAAGCCCAGGGGGCGGGAATGACGAGCAGTACTTC.

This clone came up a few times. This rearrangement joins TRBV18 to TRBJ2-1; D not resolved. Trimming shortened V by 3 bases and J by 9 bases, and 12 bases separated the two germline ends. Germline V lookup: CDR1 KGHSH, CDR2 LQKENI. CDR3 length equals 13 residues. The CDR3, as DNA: TGTGCCAGCTCACCGTCAGAACCGGGTGAGCAGTTCTTC. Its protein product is CASSPSEPGEQFF.

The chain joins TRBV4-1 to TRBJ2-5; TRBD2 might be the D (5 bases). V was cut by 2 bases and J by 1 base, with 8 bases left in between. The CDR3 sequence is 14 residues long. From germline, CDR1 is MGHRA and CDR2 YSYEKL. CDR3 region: CASSQSTSQETQYF. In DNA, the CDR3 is TGCGCCAGCAGCCAAAGTACTAGCCAAGAGACCCAGTACTTC.

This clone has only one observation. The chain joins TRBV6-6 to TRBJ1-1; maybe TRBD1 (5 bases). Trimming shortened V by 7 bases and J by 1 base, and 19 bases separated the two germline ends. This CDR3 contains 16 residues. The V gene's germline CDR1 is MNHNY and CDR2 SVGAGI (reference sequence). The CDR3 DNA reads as TGTGCCAGCACCACTGAATCGGGCAGGGCGAACACTGAAGCTTTCTTT. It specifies CASTTESGRANTEAFF.

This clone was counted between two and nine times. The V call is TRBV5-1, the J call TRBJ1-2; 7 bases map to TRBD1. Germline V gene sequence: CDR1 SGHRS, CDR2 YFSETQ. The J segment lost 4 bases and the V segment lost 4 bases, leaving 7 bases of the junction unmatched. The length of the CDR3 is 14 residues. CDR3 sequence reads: CASSTQGDLYGYTF. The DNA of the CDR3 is TGCGCCAGCAGCACCCAGGGGGATCTCTATGGCTACACCTTC. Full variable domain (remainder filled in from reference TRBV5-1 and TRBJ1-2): KAGVTQTPRYLIKTRGQQVTLSCSPISGHRSVSWYQQTPGQGLQFLFEYFSETQRNKGNFPGRFSGRQFSNSRSEMNVSTLELGDSALYLCASSTQGDLYGYTFGSGTRLTVV.

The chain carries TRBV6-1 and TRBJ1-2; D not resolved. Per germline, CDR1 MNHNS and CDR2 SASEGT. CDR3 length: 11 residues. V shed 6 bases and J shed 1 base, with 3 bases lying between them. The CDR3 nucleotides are TGTGCCAGCAGCCTTAACTATGGCTACACCTTC. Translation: CASSLNYGYTF.

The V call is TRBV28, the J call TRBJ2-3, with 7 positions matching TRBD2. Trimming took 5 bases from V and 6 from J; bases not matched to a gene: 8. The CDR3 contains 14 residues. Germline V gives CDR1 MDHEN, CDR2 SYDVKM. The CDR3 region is CASSPAPAGDTQYF. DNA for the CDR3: TGTGCCAGCAGTCCCGCCCCAGCGGGGGATACGCAGTATTTT.

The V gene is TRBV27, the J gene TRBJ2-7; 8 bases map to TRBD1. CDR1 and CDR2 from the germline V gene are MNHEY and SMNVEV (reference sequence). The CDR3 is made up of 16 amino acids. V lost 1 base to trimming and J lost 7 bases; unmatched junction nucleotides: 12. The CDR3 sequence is CASSLWRLQGAREQYF. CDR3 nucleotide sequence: TGTGCCAGCAGTTTATGGCGTTTGCAGGGGGCGCGGGAGCAGTACTTC.

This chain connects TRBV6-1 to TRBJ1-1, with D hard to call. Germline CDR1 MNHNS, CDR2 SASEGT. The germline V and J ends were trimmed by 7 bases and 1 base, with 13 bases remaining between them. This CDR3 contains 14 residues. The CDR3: CASTRTGRNTEAFF. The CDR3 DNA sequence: TGTGCCAGCACCCGGACGGGGAGGAACACTGAAGCTTTCTTT.

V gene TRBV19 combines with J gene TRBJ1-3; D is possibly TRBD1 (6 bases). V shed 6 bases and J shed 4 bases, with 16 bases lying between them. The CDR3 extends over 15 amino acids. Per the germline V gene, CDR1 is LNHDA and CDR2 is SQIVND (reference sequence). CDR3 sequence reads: CASSRGGGSGNTIYF. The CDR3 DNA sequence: TGTGCCAGTAGCAGGGGTGGGGGAAGCGGAAACACCATATATTTT.

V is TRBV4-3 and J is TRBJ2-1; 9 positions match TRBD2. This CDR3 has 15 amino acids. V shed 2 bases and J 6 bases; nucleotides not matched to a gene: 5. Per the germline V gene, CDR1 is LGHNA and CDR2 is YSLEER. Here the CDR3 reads CASSQWREGRNEQFF. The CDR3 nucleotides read TGCGCCAGCAGCCAATGGCGGGAGGGCCGCAATGAGCAGTTCTTC.

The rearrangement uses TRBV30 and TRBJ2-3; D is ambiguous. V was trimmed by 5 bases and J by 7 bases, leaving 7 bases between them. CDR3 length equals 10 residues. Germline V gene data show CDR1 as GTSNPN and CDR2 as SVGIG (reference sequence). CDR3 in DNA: TGTGCCTGGGAGCGAAATACGCAGTATTTT. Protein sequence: CAWERNTQYF. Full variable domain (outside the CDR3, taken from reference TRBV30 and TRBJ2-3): SQTIHQWPATLVQPVGSPLSLECTVEGTSNPNLYWYRQAAGRGLQLLFYSVGIGQISSEVPQNLSASRPQDRQFILSSKKLLLSDSGFYLCAWERNTQYFGPGTRLTVL.